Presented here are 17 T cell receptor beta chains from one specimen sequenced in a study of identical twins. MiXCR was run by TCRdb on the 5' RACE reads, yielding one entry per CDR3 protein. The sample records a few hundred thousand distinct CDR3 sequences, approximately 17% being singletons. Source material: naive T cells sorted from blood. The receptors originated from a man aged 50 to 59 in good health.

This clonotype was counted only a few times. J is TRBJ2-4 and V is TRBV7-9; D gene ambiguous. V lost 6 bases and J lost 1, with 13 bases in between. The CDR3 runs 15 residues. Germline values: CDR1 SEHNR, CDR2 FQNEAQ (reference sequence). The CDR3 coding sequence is TGTGCCAGCAGTAAGACACTGGGGGCCAAAAACATTCAGTACTTC. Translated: CASSKTLGAKNIQYF. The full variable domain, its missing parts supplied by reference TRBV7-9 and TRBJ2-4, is DTGVSQNPRHKITKRGQNVTFRCDPISEHNRLYWYRQTLGQGPEFLTYFQNEAQLEKSRLLSDRFSAERPKGSFSTLEIQRTEQGDSAMYLCASSKTLGAKNIQYFGAGTRLSVL.

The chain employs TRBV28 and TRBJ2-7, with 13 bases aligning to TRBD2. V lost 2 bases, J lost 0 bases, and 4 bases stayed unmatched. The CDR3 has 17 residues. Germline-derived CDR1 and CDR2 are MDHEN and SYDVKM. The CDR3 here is CASSLGLAGAVSYEQYF. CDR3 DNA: TGTGCCAGCAGTTTAGGACTAGCGGGAGCGGTCTCCTACGAGCAGTACTTC.

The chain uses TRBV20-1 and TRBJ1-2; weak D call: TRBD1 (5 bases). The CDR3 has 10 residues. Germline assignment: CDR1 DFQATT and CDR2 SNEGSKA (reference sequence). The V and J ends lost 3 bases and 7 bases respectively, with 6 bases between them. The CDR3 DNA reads TGCAGTGCTAGCAGGGCTGGCTACACCTTC. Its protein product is CSASRAGYTF.

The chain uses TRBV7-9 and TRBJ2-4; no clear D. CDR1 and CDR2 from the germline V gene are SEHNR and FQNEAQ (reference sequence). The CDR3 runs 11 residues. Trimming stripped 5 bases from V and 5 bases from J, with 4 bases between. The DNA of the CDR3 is TGTGCCAGCAGCCTACAAAACATTCAGTACTTC. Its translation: CASSLQNIQYF.

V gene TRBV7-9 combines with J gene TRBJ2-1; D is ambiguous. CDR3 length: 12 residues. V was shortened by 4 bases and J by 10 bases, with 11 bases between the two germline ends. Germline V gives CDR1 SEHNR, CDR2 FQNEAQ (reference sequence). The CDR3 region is CASSSERAEQFF. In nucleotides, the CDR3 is TGTGCCAGCAGCTCAGAACGGGCCGAGCAGTTCTTC.

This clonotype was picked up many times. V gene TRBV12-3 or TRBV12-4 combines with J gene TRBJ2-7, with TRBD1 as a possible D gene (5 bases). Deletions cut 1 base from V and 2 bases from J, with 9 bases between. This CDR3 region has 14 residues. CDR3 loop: CASSLEDTPYEQYF. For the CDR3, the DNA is TGTGCCAGCAGTTTAGAGGACACCCCCTACGAGCAGTACTTC.

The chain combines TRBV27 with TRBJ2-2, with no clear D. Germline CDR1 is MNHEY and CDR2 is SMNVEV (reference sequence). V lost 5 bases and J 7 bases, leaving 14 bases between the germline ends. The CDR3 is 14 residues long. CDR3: CASSPTLVGGELFF. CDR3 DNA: TGTGCCAGCAGTCCCACCTTGGTGGGCGGGGAGCTGTTTTTT.

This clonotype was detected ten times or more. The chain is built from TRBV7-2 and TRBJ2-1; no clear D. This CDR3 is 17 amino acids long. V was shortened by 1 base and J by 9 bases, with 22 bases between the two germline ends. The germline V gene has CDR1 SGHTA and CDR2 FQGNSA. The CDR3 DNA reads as TGTGCCAGCAGCTTAGTTGAAGTTTCTCCTTCTATAACTGAGCAGTTCTTC. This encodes CASSLVEVSPSITEQFF.

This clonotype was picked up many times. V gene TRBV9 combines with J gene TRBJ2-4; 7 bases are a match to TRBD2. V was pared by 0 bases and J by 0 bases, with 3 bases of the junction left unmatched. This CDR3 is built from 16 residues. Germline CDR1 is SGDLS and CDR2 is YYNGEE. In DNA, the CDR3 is TGTGCCAGCAGCGTAGGGGGGGGAATAGCCAAAAACATTCAGTACTTC. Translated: CASSVGGGIAKNIQYF.

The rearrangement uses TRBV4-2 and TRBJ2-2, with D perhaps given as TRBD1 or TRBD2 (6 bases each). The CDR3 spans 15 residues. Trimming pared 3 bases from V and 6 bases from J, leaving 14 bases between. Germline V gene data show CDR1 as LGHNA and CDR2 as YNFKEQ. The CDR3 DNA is TGTGCCAGCAGCCAGAGGGGGGACTTGTCCGGGGAGCTGTTTTTT. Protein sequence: CASSQRGDLSGELFF.

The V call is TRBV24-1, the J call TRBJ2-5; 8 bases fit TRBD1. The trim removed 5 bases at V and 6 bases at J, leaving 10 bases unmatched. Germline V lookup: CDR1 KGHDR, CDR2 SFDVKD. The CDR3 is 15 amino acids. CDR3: CATSAPVTGVQTQYF. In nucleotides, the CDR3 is TGTGCCACCAGTGCTCCCGTGACAGGGGTACAGACCCAGTACTTC.

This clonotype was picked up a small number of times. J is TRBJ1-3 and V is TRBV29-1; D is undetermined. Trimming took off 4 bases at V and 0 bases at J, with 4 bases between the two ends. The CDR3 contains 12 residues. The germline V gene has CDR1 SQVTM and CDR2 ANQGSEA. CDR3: CSVGFSGNTIYF. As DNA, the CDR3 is TGCAGCGTTGGATTCTCTGGAAACACCATATATTTT.

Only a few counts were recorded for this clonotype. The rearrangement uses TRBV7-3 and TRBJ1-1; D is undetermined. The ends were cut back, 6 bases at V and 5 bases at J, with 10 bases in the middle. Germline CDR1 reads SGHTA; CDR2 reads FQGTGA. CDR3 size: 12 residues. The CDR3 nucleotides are TGTGCCAGCAGGGACGGTACGACTGAAGCTTTCTTT. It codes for CASRDGTTEAFF.

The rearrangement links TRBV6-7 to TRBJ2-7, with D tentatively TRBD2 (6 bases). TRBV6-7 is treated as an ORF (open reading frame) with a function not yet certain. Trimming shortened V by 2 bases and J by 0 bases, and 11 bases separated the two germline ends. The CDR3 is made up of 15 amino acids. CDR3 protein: CASSYQRRGSYEQYF. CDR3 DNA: TGTGCCAGCAGTTACCAGCGGAGGGGCTCCTACGAGCAGTACTTC.

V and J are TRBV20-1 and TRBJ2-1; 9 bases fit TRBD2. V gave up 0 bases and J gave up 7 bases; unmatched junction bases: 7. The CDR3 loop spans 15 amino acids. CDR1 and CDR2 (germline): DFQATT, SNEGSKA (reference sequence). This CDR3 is CSAREGSGRGNEQFF. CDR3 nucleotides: TGCAGTGCTAGAGAGGGTAGCGGGAGAGGGAATGAGCAGTTCTTC.

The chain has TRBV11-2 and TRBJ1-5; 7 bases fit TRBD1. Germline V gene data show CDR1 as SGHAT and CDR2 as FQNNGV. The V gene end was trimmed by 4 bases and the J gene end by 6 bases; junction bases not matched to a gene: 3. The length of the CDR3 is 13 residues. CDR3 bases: TGTGCCAGCAGCTCGGACAGGCCTCAGCCCCAGCATTTT. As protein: CASSSDRPQPQHF.

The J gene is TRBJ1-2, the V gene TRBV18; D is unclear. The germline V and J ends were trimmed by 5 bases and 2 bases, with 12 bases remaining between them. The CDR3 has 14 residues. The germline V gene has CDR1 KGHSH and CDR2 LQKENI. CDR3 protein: CASSAAGMNYGYTF. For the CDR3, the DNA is TGTGCCAGCTCAGCAGCCGGGATGAACTATGGCTACACCTTC.